A selection of T cell receptor beta chains follows, all from one sample in a study of shared clonotypes between healthy human individuals. Using immunoSEQ multiplex PCR, the repertoire was profiled, and TCRdb retains in-frame clones only, with some absent. The sample lists fewer than 700,000 clones; around 76% were seen once. The material sequenced was PBMCs. All receptors derive from a woman aged 40 to 50 in good health. Some clones in this sample may be carry-over from other donors' samples. Each CDR3 is given with its conserved first and last residue. Fields, in order: CDR3 DNA, CDR3 protein, clone size, J gene, V gene, D gene. A D gene is named only where the DNA matches it firmly. The listing skips clone size in some rows; elsewhere it reads once, few, many or a size class.

CDR3nt: TGTGCCAGCAGCCCCCTTAGCTCCTACGAGCAGTACTTC; CDR3aa: CASSPLSSYEQYF; abundance: -; j_gene: TRBJ2-7; v_gene: TRBV11-3; d_gene: -
CDR3nt: TGTGCCAGCAGCATAACAGGGTTCAGCTCCTACAATGAGCAGTTCTTC; CDR3aa: CASSITGFSSYNEQFF; abundance: -; j_gene: TRBJ2-1; v_gene: TRBV2; d_gene: -
CDR3nt: TGTGCCAGCTCACCATCCGGGGGCGAGTACGAGCAGTACTTC; CDR3aa: CASSPSGGEYEQYF; abundance: few; j_gene: TRBJ2-7; v_gene: TRBV18; d_gene: -
CDR3nt: TGTGCCAGCAGCCCCTCTGGGACAGTGGAGACCCAGTACTTC; CDR3aa: CASSPSGTVETQYF; abundance: -; j_gene: TRBJ2-5; v_gene: TRBV27; d_gene: TRBD1
CDR3nt: TGTGCCAGCAGCTTGGGCGGGAGCCGTTCCGGGGAGCTGTTTTTT; CDR3aa: CASSLGGSRSGELFF; abundance: -; j_gene: TRBJ2-2; v_gene: TRBV7-9; d_gene: TRBD2
CDR3nt: TGTGCCAGTAGTCCGATCTCTGGAAACACCATATATTTT; CDR3aa: CASSPISGNTIYF; abundance: many; j_gene: TRBJ1-3; v_gene: TRBV19; d_gene: -
CDR3nt: TGTGCCAGCTCAGACAGGGGTGGGGGTCAGCCCCAGCATTTT; CDR3aa: CASSDRGGGQPQHF; abundance: -; j_gene: TRBJ1-5; v_gene: TRBV18; d_gene: TRBD1
CDR3nt: TGCGCCAGCAGCCCCAGCGGGAGGCCCTACGAGCAGTACTTC; CDR3aa: CASSPSGRPYEQYF; abundance: -; j_gene: TRBJ2-7; v_gene: TRBV5-1; d_gene: TRBD2
CDR3nt: TGTGCCAGCAGCTCTATTCGGGGTCACAATGAGCAGTTCTTC; CDR3aa: CASSSIRGHNEQFF; abundance: -; j_gene: TRBJ2-1; v_gene: TRBV7-6; d_gene: -
CDR3nt: TGTGCCAGCAGCCGGGGACTAGCGGGAGACGAGCAGTACTTC; CDR3aa: CASSRGLAGDEQYF; abundance: -; j_gene: TRBJ2-7; v_gene: TRBV11-1; d_gene: TRBD2
CDR3nt: TGCGCCAGCAGCCACTCCGGCGGGAACACTGAAGCTTTCTTT; CDR3aa: CASSHSGGNTEAFF; abundance: -; j_gene: TRBJ1-1; v_gene: TRBV5-1; d_gene: -
CDR3nt: TGTGCCAGCAGTGTGGACAGACAAGAGACCCAGTACTTC; CDR3aa: CASSVDRQETQYF; abundance: -; j_gene: TRBJ2-5; v_gene: TRBV2; d_gene: -
CDR3nt: TGTGCCAGCAGTAAAAACGCGGGGGGAGTGTATCAGCCCCAGCATTTT; CDR3aa: CASSKNAGGVYQPQHF; abundance: few; j_gene: TRBJ1-5; v_gene: TRBV28; d_gene: -
CDR3nt: TGTGCCAGCAGCTTAACTGGGACGACAAACATTCAGTACTTC; CDR3aa: CASSLTGTTNIQYF; abundance: -; j_gene: TRBJ2-4; v_gene: TRBV7-9; d_gene: -
CDR3nt: TGTGCCAGCAGCAAGGACAGGGGGCAGTACGAGCAGTACTTC; CDR3aa: CASSKDRGQYEQYF; abundance: many; j_gene: TRBJ2-7; v_gene: TRBV5-6; d_gene: TRBD1
CDR3nt: TGTGCCAGCAGCGTAGCTACAGATGAAAAACTGTTTTTT; CDR3aa: CASSVATDEKLFF; abundance: -; j_gene: TRBJ1-4; v_gene: TRBV9; d_gene: -
CDR3nt: TGTGCCTGGAGTGTAATGGGCGCGGTGGTTCTAGCGGGAGGGAACCAAGAGACCCAGTACTTC; CDR3aa: CAWSVMGAVVLAGGNQETQYF; abundance: -; j_gene: TRBJ2-5; v_gene: TRBV30; d_gene: TRBD2
CDR3nt: TGTGCCAGCAGCCCTACTAACACAGATACGCAGTATTTT; CDR3aa: CASSPTNTDTQYF; abundance: -; j_gene: TRBJ2-3; v_gene: TRBV5-4; d_gene: -
CDR3nt: TGCGCCAGCAGCTTGGCCGGGCGTAGTGTGGGGACCGGGGAGCTGTTTTTT; CDR3aa: CASSLAGRSVGTGELFF; abundance: -; j_gene: TRBJ2-2; v_gene: TRBV5-1; d_gene: -
CDR3nt: TGTGCCAGCAGCGAAGCCGCATCCTATACCTACGAGCAGTACTTC; CDR3aa: CASSEAASYTYEQYF; abundance: -; j_gene: TRBJ2-7; v_gene: TRBV6-1; d_gene: -
CDR3nt: TGCAGTGGCCGGGGGGACACTGAAGCTTTCTTT; CDR3aa: CSGRGDTEAFF; abundance: few; j_gene: TRBJ1-1; v_gene: TRBV20-1; d_gene: -
CDR3nt: TGTGCCTGGAGTGTAGCAGGTTCCCTAGGGGGGGAGCAGTTCTTC; CDR3aa: CAWSVAGSLGGEQFF; abundance: -; j_gene: TRBJ2-1; v_gene: TRBV30; d_gene: -
CDR3nt: TGTGCCAGCAGCTGGACGGATAGCAATCAGCCCCAGCATTTT; CDR3aa: CASSWTDSNQPQHF; abundance: few; j_gene: TRBJ1-5; v_gene: TRBV7-9; d_gene: -
CDR3nt: TGTGCCAGCAGTTACTCGCCGCGGGAGGGTTACGAGCAGTACTTC; CDR3aa: CASSYSPREGYEQYF; abundance: -; j_gene: TRBJ2-7; v_gene: TRBV6-6; d_gene: TRBD2
CDR3nt: TGTGCCGTGGTAACCGTCTATGGCTACACCTTC; CDR3aa: CAVVTVYGYTF; abundance: few; j_gene: TRBJ1-2; v_gene: TRBV6-5; d_gene: -
CDR3nt: TGTGCCACCAGCAGACCCCCGGGGGAGCTGTTTTTT; CDR3aa: CATSRPPGELFF; abundance: -; j_gene: TRBJ2-2; v_gene: TRBV15; d_gene: -
CDR3nt: TGTGCCAGCAGCTTCGACCGGGACAAGAGCAATCAGCCCCAGCATTTT; CDR3aa: CASSFDRDKSNQPQHF; abundance: -; j_gene: TRBJ1-5; v_gene: TRBV2; d_gene: -
CDR3nt: TGTGCCAGCAGCTTAGGGGGGACTAGCGGGAGGGACACCGGGGAGCTGTTTTTT; CDR3aa: CASSLGGTSGRDTGELFF; abundance: -; j_gene: TRBJ2-2; v_gene: TRBV11-2; d_gene: TRBD2
CDR3nt: TGTGCCAGCAGTCTTGGGACAGGGGGCCTCTACGAGCAGTACTTC; CDR3aa: CASSLGTGGLYEQYF; abundance: -; j_gene: TRBJ2-7; v_gene: TRBV6-1; d_gene: TRBD1
CDR3nt: TGCGCCAGCAGCTTAAGGTCAGGCCAAGCCTACGAGCAGTACTTC; CDR3aa: CASSLRSGQAYEQYF; abundance: -; j_gene: TRBJ2-7; v_gene: TRBV5-1; d_gene: -
CDR3nt: TGTGCCAGCAGCTTAGGGCCAGCGGGGTCCATCTCTGGGGCCAACGTCCTGACTTTC; CDR3aa: CASSLGPAGSISGANVLTF; abundance: -; j_gene: TRBJ2-6; v_gene: TRBV11-2; d_gene: TRBD2
CDR3nt: TGTGCCATCACAAGCCCAGCGGGGAGGGGCTACACCTTC; CDR3aa: CAITSPAGRGYTF; abundance: -; j_gene: TRBJ1-2; v_gene: TRBV10-3; d_gene: -
CDR3nt: TGTGCCAGCAGCTTAGATTTAGTTTACTCCTACGAGCAGTACTTC; CDR3aa: CASSLDLVYSYEQYF; abundance: -; j_gene: TRBJ2-7; v_gene: TRBV11-2; d_gene: -